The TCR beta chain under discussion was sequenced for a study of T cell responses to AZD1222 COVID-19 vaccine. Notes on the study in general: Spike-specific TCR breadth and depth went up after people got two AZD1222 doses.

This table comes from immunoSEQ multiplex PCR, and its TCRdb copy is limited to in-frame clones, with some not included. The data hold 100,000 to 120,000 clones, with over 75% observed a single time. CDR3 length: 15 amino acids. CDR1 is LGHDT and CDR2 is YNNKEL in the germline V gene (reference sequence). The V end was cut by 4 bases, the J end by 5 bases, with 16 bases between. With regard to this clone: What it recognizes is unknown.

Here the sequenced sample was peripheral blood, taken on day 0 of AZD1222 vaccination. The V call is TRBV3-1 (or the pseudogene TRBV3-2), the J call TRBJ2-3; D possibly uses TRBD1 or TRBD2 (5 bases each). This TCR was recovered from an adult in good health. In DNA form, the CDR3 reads TGTGCCAGCAGCCCCTTTGGGGGAATTGGAGATACGCAGTATTTT. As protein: CASSPFGGIGDTQYF.